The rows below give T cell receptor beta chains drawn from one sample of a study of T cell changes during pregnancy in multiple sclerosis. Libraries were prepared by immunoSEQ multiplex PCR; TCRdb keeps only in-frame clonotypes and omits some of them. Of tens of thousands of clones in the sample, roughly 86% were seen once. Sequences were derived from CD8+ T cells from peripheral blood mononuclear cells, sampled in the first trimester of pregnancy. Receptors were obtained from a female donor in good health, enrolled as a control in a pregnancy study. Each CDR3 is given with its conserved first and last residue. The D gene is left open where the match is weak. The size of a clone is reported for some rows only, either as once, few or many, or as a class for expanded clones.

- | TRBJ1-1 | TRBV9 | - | CASSVGSSGAEAFF | TGTGCCAGCAGCGTAGGGAGTTCGGGGGCTGAAGCTTTCTTT
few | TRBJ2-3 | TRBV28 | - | CASSLPLTGTQTDTQYF | TGTGCCAGCAGTTTGCCCCTTACAGGTACCCAAACAGATACGCAGTATTTT
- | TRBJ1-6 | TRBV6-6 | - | CASRWDIGNSPLHF | TGTGCCAGCAGGTGGGACATCGGTAATTCACCCCTCCACTTT
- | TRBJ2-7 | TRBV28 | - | CASSLAGDNLYEQYF | TGTGCCAGCAGTTTAGCAGGGGACAATCTTTACGAGCAGTACTTC
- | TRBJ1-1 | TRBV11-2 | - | CASSLVLYGNTEAFF | TGTGCCAGCAGCTTAGTTCTATATGGGAACACTGAAGCTTTCTTT
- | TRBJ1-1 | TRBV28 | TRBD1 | CASTSDRENTEAFF | TGTGCCAGCACCTCGGACAGGGAGAACACTGAAGCTTTCTTT
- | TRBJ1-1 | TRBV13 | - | CASSQGKEEAFF | TGTGCCAGCAGTCAGGGGAAGGAAGAAGCTTTCTTT
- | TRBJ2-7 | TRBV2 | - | CASTSDYSYEQYF | TGTGCCAGCACGTCGGACTATTCCTACGAGCAGTACTTC
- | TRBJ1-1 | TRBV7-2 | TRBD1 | CASSPDRGGTEAFF | TGTGCCAGCAGCCCGGACAGGGGAGGAACTGAAGCTTTCTTT
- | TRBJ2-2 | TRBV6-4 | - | CASSDGTGDTGELFF | TGTGCCAGCAGTGACGGAACGGGGGACACCGGGGAGCTGTTTTTT
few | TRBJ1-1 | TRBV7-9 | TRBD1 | CASSPRTGAEAFF | TGTGCCAGCAGCCCGCGGACAGGGGCTGAAGCTTTCTTT
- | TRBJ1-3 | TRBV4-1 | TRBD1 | CASSHLPGQGTGNTIYF | TGCGCCAGCAGCCACCTACCGGGACAGGGAACTGGAAACACCATATATTTT
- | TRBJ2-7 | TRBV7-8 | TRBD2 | CASSLQTSAYEQYF | TGTGCCAGCAGCTTGCAGACTAGCGCATACGAGCAGTACTTC
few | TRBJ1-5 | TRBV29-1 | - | CSVAVGLRQPQHF | TGCAGCGTTGCGGTCGGGTTGCGGCAGCCCCAGCATTTT
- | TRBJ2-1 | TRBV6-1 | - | CASSDRTGYNEQFF | TGTGCCAGCAGTGACCGGACTGGATACAATGAGCAGTTCTTC
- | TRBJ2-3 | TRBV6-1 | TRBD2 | CASSDGSGGADTQYF | TGTGCCAGCAGTGACGGGAGCGGGGGGGCAGATACGCAGTATTTT
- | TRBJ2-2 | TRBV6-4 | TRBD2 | CASSDGRATGELFF | TGTGCCAGCAGTGACGGGAGGGCCACCGGGGAGCTGTTTTTT
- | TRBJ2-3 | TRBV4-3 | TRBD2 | CASSQFPSGSADTQYF | TGCGCCAGCAGCCAATTCCCTAGCGGGAGCGCAGATACGCAGTATTTT
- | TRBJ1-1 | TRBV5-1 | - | CASSLDHSYMNTEAFF | TGCGCCAGCAGCTTGGATCACAGCTATATGAACACTGAAGCTTTCTTT
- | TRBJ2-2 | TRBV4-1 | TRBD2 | CASSQAAGAGTGELFF | TGCGCCAGCAGCCAAGCGGCGGGAGCGGGCACCGGGGAGCTGTTTTTT
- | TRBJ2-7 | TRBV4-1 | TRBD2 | CASSQTLASGRSYEQYF | TGCGCCAGCAGCCAAACATTGGCTAGCGGAAGGTCCTACGAGCAGTACTTC
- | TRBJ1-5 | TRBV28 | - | CASSSGGSNQPQHF | TGTGCCAGCAGCTCGGGTGGTAGCAATCAGCCCCAGCATTTT
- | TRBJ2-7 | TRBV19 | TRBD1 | CASSMADRGTYEQYF | TGTGCCAGTAGTATGGCGGACAGGGGAACGTACGAGCAGTACTTC
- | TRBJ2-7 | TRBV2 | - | CASSDPGQFYEQYF | TGTGCCAGCAGTGACCCCGGACAGTTCTACGAGCAGTACTTC
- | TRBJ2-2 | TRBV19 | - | CASSIGVGGTGELFF | TGTGCCAGTAGTATAGGGGTGGGGGGCACCGGGGAGCTGTTTTTT
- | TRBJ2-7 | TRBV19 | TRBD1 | CASTPGTGGYEQYF | TGTGCCAGTACCCCCGGGACAGGGGGCTACGAGCAGTACTTC
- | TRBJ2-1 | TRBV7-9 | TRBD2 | CASSPTGTSGREQFF | TGTGCCAGCAGCCCGACCGGGACTAGCGGGCGCGAGCAGTTCTTC
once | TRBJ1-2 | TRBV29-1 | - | CSLRLQGGYTF | TGCAGCTTGAGGTTACAGGGTGGCTACACCTTC
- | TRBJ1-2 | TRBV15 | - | CATSRDLEGYTF | TGTGCCACCAGCAGAGATCTTGAGGGCTACACCTTC
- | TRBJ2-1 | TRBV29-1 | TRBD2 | CSVRAGVANEQFF | TGCAGCGTTAGAGCGGGAGTGGCCAATGAGCAGTTCTTC
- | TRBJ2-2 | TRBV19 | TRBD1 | CASSIGQGGFELFF | TGTGCCAGTAGTATAGGACAGGGTGGTTTTGAGCTGTTTTTT
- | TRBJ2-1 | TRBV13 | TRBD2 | CASSSGLAGGNEQFF | TGTGCCAGCAGCTCAGGACTAGCGGGAGGGAATGAGCAGTTCTTC
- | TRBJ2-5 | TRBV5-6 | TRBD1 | CASSPGQGAPLEIQETQYF | TGTGCCAGCAGCCCTGGACAGGGGGCTCCATTAGAAATCCAAGAGACCCAGTACTTC
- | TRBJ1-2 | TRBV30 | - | CAWSVGGGYTF | TGTGCCTGGAGTGTAGGGGGTGGCTACACCTTC
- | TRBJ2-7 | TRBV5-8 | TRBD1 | CASSRDRSSYEQYF | TGTGCCAGCAGCCGGGACAGGAGCTCCTACGAGCAGTACTTC
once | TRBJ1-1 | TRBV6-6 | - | CASSPFGGDTEAFF | TGTGCCAGCAGTCCTTTCGGGGGGGACACTGAAGCTTTCTTT
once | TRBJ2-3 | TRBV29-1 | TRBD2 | CSVEGYSGGGTDTQYF | TGCAGCGTTGAAGGGTATAGCGGGGGGGGCACAGATACGCAGTATTTT
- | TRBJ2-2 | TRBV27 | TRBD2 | CASFPGLAGGNTGELFF | TGTGCCAGCTTTCCTGGACTAGCGGGGGGTAACACCGGGGAGCTGTTTTTT
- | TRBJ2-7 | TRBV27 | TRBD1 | CASATTGTEQYF | TGTGCCAGCGCAACGACAGGGACCGAGCAGTACTTC
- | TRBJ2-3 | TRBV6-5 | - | CASSYSGTGQYF | TGTGCCAGCAGTTACTCAGGGACTGGGCAGTATTTT
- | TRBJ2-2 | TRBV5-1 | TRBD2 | CASSPFGGRGPGELFF | TGCGCCAGCAGCCCGTTCGGGGGGAGAGGCCCCGGGGAGCTGTTTTTT
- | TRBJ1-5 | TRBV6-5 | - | CASMTGEGQPQHF | TGTGCCAGCATGACAGGAGAGGGTCAGCCCCAGCATTTT
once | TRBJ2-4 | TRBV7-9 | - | CASAPELAKNIQYF | TGTGCCAGCGCACCTGAGCTGGCCAAAAACATTCAGTACTTC
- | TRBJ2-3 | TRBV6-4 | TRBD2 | CASSDSRAGADTQYF | TGTGCCAGCAGTGACTCGCGAGCGGGAGCAGATACGCAGTATTTT
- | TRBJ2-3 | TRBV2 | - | CASSEAAGDTQYF | TGTGCCAGCAGTGAAGCAGCGGGAGATACGCAGTATTTT
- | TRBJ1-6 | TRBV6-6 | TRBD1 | CASTQTGNYSPLHF | TGTGCCAGCACCCAGACAGGGAATTATTCACCCCTCCACTTT
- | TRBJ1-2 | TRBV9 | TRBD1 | CASSSQDEGQGRGYTF | TGTGCCAGCAGCTCTCAAGACGAGGGACAGGGGAGAGGCTACACCTTC
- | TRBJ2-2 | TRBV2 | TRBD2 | CASSDPSGRAPGELFF | TGTGCCAGCAGCGACCCTAGCGGGAGGGCCCCCGGGGAGCTGTTTTTT